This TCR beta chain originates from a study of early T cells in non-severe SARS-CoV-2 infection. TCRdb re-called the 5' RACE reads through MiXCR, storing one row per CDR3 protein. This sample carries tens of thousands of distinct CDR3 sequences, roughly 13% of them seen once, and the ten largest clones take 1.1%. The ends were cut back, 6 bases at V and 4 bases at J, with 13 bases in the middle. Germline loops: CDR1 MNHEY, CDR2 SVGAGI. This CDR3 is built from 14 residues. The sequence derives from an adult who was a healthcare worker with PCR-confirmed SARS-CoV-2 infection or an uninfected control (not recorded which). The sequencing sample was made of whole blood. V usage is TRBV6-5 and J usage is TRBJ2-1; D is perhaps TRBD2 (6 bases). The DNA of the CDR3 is TGTGCCAGCAGAATGGGGCTAGCGTACAATGAGCAGTTCTTC. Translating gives CASRMGLAYNEQFF.